This is a list of T cell receptor beta chains from one sample in a study of CD8+CD57+ T cells in acquired aplastic anemia. TCRdb reprocessed the reads via MiXCR and lists one record per CDR3 protein. Among roughly 81,000 distinct CDR3 sequences, around 44% were seen once, and the ten largest hold approximately 60%. Material: sorted CD4+, CD8+, or CD8+CD57+ T cells (not recorded which) from PBMCs. Every receptor here comes from a human donor in good health, serving as a control. The CDR3 runs from the conserved cysteine through the conserved F or W. A D gene is named only where the DNA matches it firmly. Some rows mark clone size as missing; the rest say once, few, many or name a class of expanded clone.

CDR3 protein | CDR3 DNA | J gene | clone size | V gene | D gene
CASSENWEETQYF | TGCGCCAGCAGTGAGAACTGGGAAGAGACCCAGTACTTC | TRBJ2-5 | many | TRBV10-2 | NA
CASSATSGRTDTQYF | TGTGCCAGCAGTGCGACTAGCGGGCGCACAGATACGCAGTATTTT | TRBJ2-3 | NA | TRBV6-1 | TRBD2
CASSFSPIDSSSGNTIYF | TGTGCCAGCAGTTTCTCCCCCATAGACTCGTCCTCTGGAAACACCATATATTTT | TRBJ1-3 | NA | TRBV28 | NA
CAGSPMGGSNQPQHF | TGCGCCGGCAGCCCTATGGGGGGAAGCAATCAGCCCCAGCATTTT | TRBJ1-5 | NA | TRBV4-1 | NA
CASSGTGGTEQYF | TGTGCCAGCAGCGGGACAGGGGGCACCGAGCAGTACTTC | TRBJ2-7 | NA | TRBV7-9 | TRBD1
CASSISSTVHYGYTF | TGTGCCAGTAGTATTTCCTCGACAGTCCACTATGGCTACACCTTC | TRBJ1-2 | few | TRBV19 | NA
CASSPGLAAIYEQYF | TGTGCCAGTAGCCCCGGACTAGCGGCTATATACGAGCAGTACTTC | TRBJ2-7 | many | TRBV19 | TRBD2
CASSLSGSGGQPQHF | TGTGCCAGCAGTTTGTCGGGTTCAGGGGGCCAGCCCCAGCATTTT | TRBJ1-5 | NA | TRBV25-1 | TRBD1
CATSRDWPIGTGDQPQHF | TGTGCCACCAGCAGAGATTGGCCTATAGGGACAGGGGATCAGCCCCAGCATTTT | TRBJ1-5 | few | TRBV15 | TRBD1
CASSQAETSGNTIYF | TGTGCCAGCTCACAAGCAGAGACGTCTGGAAACACCATATATTTT | TRBJ1-3 | NA | TRBV18 | NA
CASTMTGLGEQFF | TGTGCCAGTACCATGACGGGTCTTGGTGAGCAGTTCTTC | TRBJ2-1 | NA | TRBV19 | NA
CASSTGGFHSPLHF | TGTGCCAGCAGTACCGGGGGTTTCCATTCACCCCTCCACTTT | TRBJ1-6 | NA | TRBV27 | NA
CASSLTIGPQTRENTEAFF | TGTGCCAGCAGCCTAACAATCGGACCCCAGACCCGCGAAAACACTGAAGCTTTCTTT | TRBJ1-1 | few | TRBV3-1 | NA
CSVSGDTDTEAFF | TGCAGTGTATCGGGGGATACTGACACTGAAGCTTTCTTT | TRBJ1-1 | many | TRBV20-1 | NA